These 27 T cell receptor beta chains originate from one sample sequenced in a study of blood T cell repertoires in COVID-19. Produced via immunoSEQ multiplex PCR; TCRdb's table is partial and in-frame only. The sample has 55,000 to 70,000 clones; more than 70% are singletons. The sequenced material came from peripheral blood. These receptors were collected from a man aged 45-60 years with acute or convalescent COVID-19.

The genes are TRBV30 and TRBJ1-1; no clear D. Trimming shortened V by 4 bases and J by 10 bases, and 16 bases separated the two germline ends. The CDR3 is made up of 12 amino acids. Germline V gene lookup returns CDR1 GTSNPN and CDR2 SVGIG (reference sequence). CDR3 residues: CAWTPFDAGAFF. CDR3 DNA: TGTGCCTGGACCCCCTTTGATGCGGGAGCTTTCTTT. Drawing the rest from reference TRBV30 and TRBJ1-1, the complete variable domain is SQTIHQWPATLVQPVGSPLSLECTVEGTSNPNLYWYRQAAGRGLQLLFYSVGIGQISSEVPQNLSASRPQDRQFILSSKKLLLSDSGFYLCAWTPFDAGAFFGQGTRLTVV.

The chain joins TRBV3-1 (or the pseudogene TRBV3-2) to TRBJ2-2, with 11 bases aligning to TRBD2. The CDR3 runs 18 residues. With 1 base clipped from V and 4 bases from J, the junction kept 8 bases outside the gene matches. Germline V gene sequence: CDR1 LGHDT, CDR2 YNNKEL (reference sequence). The CDR3 region is CASSQVSGGAGGTGELFF. Written as DNA, the CDR3 is TGTGCCAGCAGCCAAGTTAGCGGGGGGGCCGGAGGCACCGGGGAGCTGTTTTTT.

The chain uses TRBV6-6 and TRBJ2-5; 7 bases are a match to TRBD2. Looked up from germline, CDR1 is MNHNY and CDR2 is SVGAGI (reference sequence). The CDR3 consists of 13 residues. The V gene end was trimmed by 8 bases and the J gene end by 4 bases; junction bases not matched to a gene: 7. The CDR3 loop reads CASGRGDLETQYF. The CDR3 region has the DNA TGTGCCAGCGGCCGGGGGGATTTAGAGACCCAGTACTTC.

The V gene is TRBV9, the J gene TRBJ1-1; TRBD1 matches at 8 bases. The CDR3 totals 15 residues. After removal of 3 bases from V and 5 bases from J, the junction contained 9 bases not matched to a gene. The germline gives CDR1 SGDLS, CDR2 YYNGEE. The CDR3 loop is CASSGPRQGITEAFF. CDR3 bases: TGTGCCAGCAGCGGACCCCGACAGGGGATTACTGAAGCTTTCTTT.

The chain combines TRBV3-1 (or the pseudogene TRBV3-2) with TRBJ1-4; 11 nucleotides align to TRBD1. V lost 1 base, J lost 4 bases, and 2 bases stayed unmatched. CDR3 length: 16 amino acids. The germline V gene has CDR1 LGHDT and CDR2 YNNKEL (reference sequence). The CDR3 DNA follows: TGTGCCAGCAGCCAAGCCGGGACAGGGGGTAATGAAAAACTGTTTTTT. As protein: CASSQAGTGGNEKLFF.

This clone was observed a single time. The chain recombines TRBV29-1 with TRBJ1-2; 7 bases align to TRBD1. This CDR3 has 13 residues. V lost 5 bases to trimming and J lost 8 bases; unmatched junction nucleotides: 11. The germline CDR1 and CDR2 sequences are SQVTM and ANQGSEA. The CDR3 region has the DNA TGCAGCGTTCGTGAGACAGGGACTGGGGGCTACACCTTC. As protein: CSVRETGTGGYTF. Combining the CDR3 with reference TRBV29-1 and TRBJ1-2 gives the whole variable domain SAVISQKPSRDICQRGTSLTIQCQVDSQVTMMFWYRQQPGQSLTLIATANQGSEATYESGFVIDKFPISRPNLTFSTLTVSNMSPEDSSIYLCSVRETGTGGYTFGSGTRLTVV.

This chain uses TRBV7-9 with TRBJ2-1; 8 nucleotides line up with TRBD1. Germline V CDR1 and CDR2: SEHNR, FQNEAQ (reference sequence). Unmatched junction bases numbered 13, after V lost 5 bases and J lost 7 bases. This CDR3 contains 16 residues. The CDR3 loop reads CASSRPQGAIGNEQFF. CDR3 DNA: TGTGCCAGCAGCCGACCTCAGGGGGCAATTGGGAATGAGCAGTTCTTC. Full variable domain (missing parts from reference TRBV7-9 and TRBJ2-1): DTGVSQNPRHKITKRGQNVTFRCDPISEHNRLYWYRQTLGQGPEFLTYFQNEAQLEKSRLLSDRFSAERPKGSFSTLEIQRTEQGDSAMYLCASSRPQGAIGNEQFFGPGTRLTVL.

V gene TRBV6-5 combines with J gene TRBJ1-6; 7 bases are shared with TRBD1. The CDR3 extends over 15 amino acids. The ends lost 2 bases at V and 8 bases at J; junction bases unmatched: 6. In germline, CDR1 is MNHEY, CDR2 SVGAGI. The CDR3 DNA is TGTGCCAGCAGTTACGAAGGGGGCGGTGATTCACCCCTCCACTTT. It specifies CASSYEGGGDSPLHF.

This clone was seen only a few times. V and J are TRBV10-1 and TRBJ2-7; D may be TRBD1 (5 bases). The CDR3 extends over 13 amino acids. Looked up from germline, CDR1 is WNHNN and CDR2 is SYGVQD (reference sequence). The ends were cut back, 2 bases at V and 2 bases at J, with 7 bases in the middle. The CDR3 nucleotides read TGCGCCAGCAGTGAGGACAGAACCTACGAGCAGTACTTC. Protein: CASSEDRTYEQYF.

The rearrangement uses TRBV10-3 and TRBJ2-7; 10 positions match TRBD1. J was trimmed by 5 bases and V by 3 bases; bases with no gene match: 13. The CDR3 is 17 amino acids. CDR1 is ENHRY, CDR2 SYGVKD, per germline. The CDR3 sequence is CAISDRTGGRINDEQYF. The CDR3 DNA reads TGTGCCATCAGTGACCGGACAGGGGGAAGGATTAACGACGAGCAGTACTTC.

The genes are TRBV11-3 and TRBJ2-7, with D possibly being TRBD1 (5 bases). This CDR3 has 13 amino acids. Trimming took 2 bases from V and 12 from J, leaving 17 bases between them. Germline V gene lookup returns CDR1 SGHNT and CDR2 YENEEA. The chain's CDR3 is CASSLRHRPTAYF. CDR3 nucleotides: TGTGCCAGCAGCTTACGTCACAGGCCAACTGCGTACTTC.

This rearrangement joins TRBV6-5 to TRBJ1-2, with D possibly being TRBD1 (6 bases). The germline V and J ends were trimmed by 5 bases and 3 bases, with 16 bases remaining between them. This CDR3 is 15 amino acids long. Germline loops: CDR1 MNHEY, CDR2 SVGAGI. The CDR3 bases are TGTGCCAGCAGTAAGACACCTACAGGGTACTATGGCTACACCTTC. This sequence encodes CASSKTPTGYYGYTF.

V is TRBV2 and J is TRBJ2-5; the match to TRBD2 covers 7 bases. The length of the CDR3 is 16 residues. V shed 8 bases and J 3 bases; nucleotides not matched to a gene: 15. Per the germline V gene, CDR1 is SNHLY and CDR2 is FYNNEI. CDR3: CASRVREAGIKETQYF. DNA for the CDR3: TGTGCCAGCCGGGTCCGGGAAGCGGGGATAAAAGAGACCCAGTACTTC.

The chain joins TRBV3-1 (or the pseudogene TRBV3-2) to TRBJ1-2; TRBD1 matches at 7 bases. Trimming cost V 4 bases and J 7 bases; bases outside gene matches: 12. CDR1 and CDR2 from the germline V gene are LGHDT and YNNKEL (reference sequence). The CDR3 sequence is 15 residues long. The CDR3 loop reads CASSLRRQGNSGYTF. In DNA form, the CDR3 reads TGTGCCAGCAGCCTCCGCCGACAGGGAAATAGTGGCTACACCTTC.

This clone was observed once. The V call is TRBV6-5, the J call TRBJ1-2; tentatively, D is TRBD1 (6 bases). Germline lookup yields CDR1 MNHEY and CDR2 SVGAGI. The CDR3 totals 14 residues. Trimming left V 0 bases short and J 7 bases short, with 12 bases between. CDR3 amino acids: CASSYSRGEGGYTF. Here the CDR3 DNA reads TGTGCCAGCAGTTACTCAAGGGGGGAGGGTGGCTACACCTTC.

This CDR3 is CSAPGQGNTEAFF. In nucleotides, the CDR3 is TGCAGCGCGCCGGGACAGGGTAACACTGAAGCTTTCTTT. The rearrangement uses TRBV29-1 and TRBJ1-1, with 9 bases lining up with TRBD1. This CDR3 has 13 residues. Per the germline V gene, CDR1 is SQVTM and CDR2 is ANQGSEA. Germline trimming cut 7 bases from V and 2 bases from J; bases unmatched to any gene: 5.

V usage is TRBV7-3 and J usage is TRBJ2-6; 11 nucleotides agree with TRBD1. Germline V lookup: CDR1 SGHTA, CDR2 FQGTGA. With 5 bases clipped from V and 2 bases from J, the junction kept 8 bases outside the gene matches. The length of the CDR3 is 18 residues. CDR3 bases: TGTGCCAGCAGCGGAACCGGGACAGGGGGAGCTGGGGCCAACGTCCTGACTTTC. Protein product: CASSGTGTGGAGANVLTF.

For the CDR3, the DNA is TGTGCCAGCAAAACAGGAATTTCTGGGGCCAACGTCCTGACTTTC. Protein sequence: CASKTGISGANVLTF. This chain uses TRBV28 with TRBJ2-6; perhaps TRBD1 as D (5 bases). Trimming took 7 bases from V and 1 from J, leaving 11 bases between them. Germline CDR1 and CDR2: MDHEN and SYDVKM. The CDR3 spans 15 residues.

This chain joins TRBV7-8 and TRBJ2-2; tentative D call: TRBD1 (5 bases). Germline CDR1 reads SGHVS; CDR2 reads FQNEAQ. CDR3 length: 14 residues. V was trimmed by 7 bases and J by 4 bases, leaving 13 bases between them. The CDR3 coding sequence is TGTGCCAGCACAGTTGGACACCCCACCGGGGAGCTGTTTTTT. Its protein is CASTVGHPTGELFF. The whole variable domain, filled in from reference TRBV7-8 and TRBJ2-2, reads GAGVSQSPRYKVAKRGQDVALRCDPISGHVSLFWYQQALGQGPEFLTYFQNEAQLDKSGLPSDRFFAERPEGSVSTLKIQRTQQEDSAVYLCASTVGHPTGELFFGEGSRLTVL.

This clone was observed once. The chain has TRBV9 and TRBJ1-6; TRBD1 is a possible D gene (5 bases). Germline assignment: CDR1 SGDLS and CDR2 YYNGEE. The CDR3 consists of 17 residues. The V end lost 4 bases, the J end lost 0 bases, and 14 bases lay between the germline ends. The CDR3 DNA sequence: TGTGCCAGCAGCCAGGGCCGGACGAGCTCCTATAATTCACCCCTCCACTTT. It yields the protein CASSQGRTSSYNSPLHF.

This clone has more than one count but fewer than ten. The chain links TRBV19 to TRBJ1-1; 7 bases line up with TRBD1. The CDR3 has 16 residues. With V trimmed by 5 bases and J by 10 bases, 19 bases remained unmatched. The germline CDR1 and CDR2 sequences are LNHDA and SQIVND (reference sequence). CDR3 DNA: TGTGCCAGTAGTCCAGACAGGGAGGAAAACTTCTATCGAGCTTTCTTT. Translation gives CASSPDREENFYRAFF.

The chain links TRBV6-5 to TRBJ2-1; the match to TRBD2 covers 7 bases. Germline CDR1 reads MNHEY; CDR2 reads SVGAGI. V shed 6 bases and J 3 bases; nucleotides not matched to a gene: 8. This CDR3 region has 15 residues. CDR3 sequence reads: CASSGGSGFYNEQFF. The DNA of the CDR3 is TGTGCCAGCAGCGGCGGGAGTGGGTTCTACAATGAGCAGTTCTTC.

The gene calls are TRBV2 and TRBJ2-1; D might be TRBD2 (7 bases). V was clipped by 5 bases and J by 7 bases, with 18 bases between them. The CDR3 contains 15 residues. Germline CDR1 SNHLY, CDR2 FYNNEI. The CDR3 protein is CASSPNREGWNEQFF. The CDR3 nucleotides are TGTGCCAGCAGTCCGAACAGGGAGGGGTGGAATGAGCAGTTCTTC.

The chain has TRBV11-2 and TRBJ2-5; 10 bases are shared with TRBD1. The CDR3 contains 13 residues. Germline V gene lookup returns CDR1 SGHAT and CDR2 FQNNGV. After removal of 1 base from V and 9 bases from J, the junction contained 2 bases not matched to a gene. The CDR3 nucleotides read TGTGCCAGCAGCTTAGGACAGGGGGCCTCCCAGTACTTC. Encoded protein: CASSLGQGASQYF.

V and J are TRBV6-5 and TRBJ1-1; no clear D gene. Germline CDR1 is MNHEY and CDR2 is SVGAGI. The CDR3 totals 15 residues. V was shortened by 7 bases and J by 0 bases, with 15 bases between the two germline ends. The CDR3 is CASNNLARMNTEAFF. The DNA for the CDR3 is TGTGCCAGCAACAACTTAGCTAGGATGAACACTGAAGCTTTCTTT.

The CDR3, as DNA: TGTGCCAGCAGTGACGAGGACAGGGGAAGAGAAGAAGCTTTCTTT. The encoded protein is CASSDEDRGREEAFF. V gene TRBV2 combines with J gene TRBJ1-1, with 9 bases aligning to TRBD1. The ends lost 3 bases at V and 8 bases at J; junction bases unmatched: 10. This CDR3 has 15 residues. Germline assignment: CDR1 SNHLY and CDR2 FYNNEI.

The chain links TRBV19 to TRBJ1-6, with a weak D call TRBD1 (5 bases). The CDR3 is 14 amino acids. Trimming cost V 4 bases and J 6 bases, with 10 bases left between them. Germline lookup yields CDR1 LNHDA and CDR2 SQIVND (reference sequence). The CDR3 reads CASSTRVGNSPLHF. The DNA of the CDR3 is TGTGCCAGTAGTACCAGGGTCGGTAATTCACCCCTCCACTTT.